The sequence of this T cell receptor beta chain was determined in a study of cytomegalovirus exposure and HLA in healthy donors. General study points: The authors later found most CMV-associated TCR beta chains appeared HLA-restricted. Versus the roughly 700-donor mean, an Asian-associated ancestry cluster reportedly showed fewer N-insertions in a later analysis. Investigators reported approximately 170 TCR beta chains as tied to cytomegalovirus.

Use of 60 Vbeta and 13 Jbeta primers characterized the PCR. The protocol was immunoSEQ multiplex PCR, while the TCRdb copy is restricted to in-frame clones and leaves out a portion. The table has about 160,000 clones, approximately 72% seen once; the top ten hold roughly 2%. Participants comprised healthy donors of bone marrow. Notes on this clone: Its antigen is not known.

This sequence originates from a female donor in good health and CMV-seronegative. Sequenced input: PBMCs.

CDR3 sequence reads: CASRRDTISQPQHF. The CDR3 DNA follows: TGTGCCAGCAGGAGGGACACAATAAGTCAGCCCCAGCATTTT. The chain recombines TRBV2 with TRBJ1-5, with a tentative D call TRBD1 (6 bases). CDR1 and CDR2 (germline): SNHLY, FYNNEI. The CDR3 contains 14 residues. With 6 bases removed from V and 6 bases from J, the gap between germline ends came to 15 bases.